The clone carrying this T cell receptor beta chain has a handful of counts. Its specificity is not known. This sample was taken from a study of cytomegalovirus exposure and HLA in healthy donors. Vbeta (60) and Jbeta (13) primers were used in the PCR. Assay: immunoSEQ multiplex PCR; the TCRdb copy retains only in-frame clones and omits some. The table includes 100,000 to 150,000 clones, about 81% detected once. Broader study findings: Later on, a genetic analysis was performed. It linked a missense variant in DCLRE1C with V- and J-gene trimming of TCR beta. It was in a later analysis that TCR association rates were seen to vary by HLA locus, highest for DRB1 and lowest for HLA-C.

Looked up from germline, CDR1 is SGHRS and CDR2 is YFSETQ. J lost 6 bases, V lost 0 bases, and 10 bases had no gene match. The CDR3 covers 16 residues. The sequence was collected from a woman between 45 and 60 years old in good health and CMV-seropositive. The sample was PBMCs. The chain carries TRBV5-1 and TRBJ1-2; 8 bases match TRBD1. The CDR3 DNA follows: TGCGCCAGCAGCTTGGAGTTCGGCAGGGGGCGGGATGGCTACACCTTC. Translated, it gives CASSLEFGRGRDGYTF.